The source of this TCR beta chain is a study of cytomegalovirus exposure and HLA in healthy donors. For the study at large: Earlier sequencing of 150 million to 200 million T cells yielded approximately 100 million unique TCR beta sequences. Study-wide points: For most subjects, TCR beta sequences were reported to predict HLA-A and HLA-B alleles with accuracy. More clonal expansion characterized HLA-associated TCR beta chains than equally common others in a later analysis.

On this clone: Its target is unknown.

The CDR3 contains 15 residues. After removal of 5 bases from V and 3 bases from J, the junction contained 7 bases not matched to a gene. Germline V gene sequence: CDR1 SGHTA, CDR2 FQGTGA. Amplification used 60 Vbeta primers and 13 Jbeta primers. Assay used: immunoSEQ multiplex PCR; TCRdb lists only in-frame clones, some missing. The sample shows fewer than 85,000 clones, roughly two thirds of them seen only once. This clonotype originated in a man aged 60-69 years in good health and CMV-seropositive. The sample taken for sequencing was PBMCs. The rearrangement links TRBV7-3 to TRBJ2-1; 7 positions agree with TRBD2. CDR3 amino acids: CASSPQSGVYNEQFF. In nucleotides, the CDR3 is TGTGCCAGCAGCCCCCAAAGCGGGGTCTACAATGAGCAGTTCTTC.